One sample yielded the 26 T cell receptor beta chains listed below, sequenced in a study of T cells in Graves' hyperthyroidism and ophthalmopathy (dated by TCRdb to the late 2010s). The library was made by multiplex PCR. Sequencing was carried out with an Illumina HiSeq 2000. The TCR beta CDR3 regions were amplified from RNA transcripts. A first-round RT-PCR of the TCR CDR3 used the HTBI primer set with the Qiagen OneStep RT-PCR kit. The public sequencing data were trimmed at Q25 with fastp and processed into clonotypes with MiXCR by TCRdb, which kept only in-frame beta chains. Every distinct CDR3 protein forms one entry, paired with its most common genes and DNA. The sample profile shows approximately 380,000 distinct CDR3 sequences; 15% to 20% of them were found once. The top ten constitute over 35% of the sample. Sequencing used blood. These receptors were collected from a man in his late teens or twenties with Graves' ophthalmopathy.

The sample holds many counts of this clonotype. The CDR3 loop is CASSWASTDTQYF. DNA of the CDR3: TGTGCCAGCAGTTGGGCTAGCACAGATACGCAGTATTTT. The chain links TRBV28 to TRBJ2-3; no reliable D call. Germline-derived CDR1 and CDR2 are MDHEN and SYDVKM. The V end was cut by 4 bases, the J end by 0 bases, with 5 bases between. The CDR3 totals 13 residues.

This clonotype has at least ten counts. The CDR3 bases are TGCAGTGCTAGAGATCCCGGGGTGGCGTACGAGCAGTACTTC. Translated: CSARDPGVAYEQYF. The chain joins TRBV20-1 to TRBJ2-7; maybe TRBD2 (5 bases). Germline V gene sequence: CDR1 DFQATT, CDR2 SNEGSKA (reference sequence). This CDR3 region has 14 residues. The germline V and J ends were trimmed by 0 bases and 4 bases, with 13 bases remaining between them.

The chain employs TRBV2 and TRBJ1-3; D unresolved. V lost 6 bases to trimming and J lost 0 bases, with 12 bases between them. From germline, CDR1 is SNHLY and CDR2 FYNNEI. This CDR3 has 15 amino acids. The CDR3 bases are TGTGCCAGCAGCTTACTACCGGTCTCTGGAAACACCATATATTTT. Its translation: CASSLLPVSGNTIYF.

In this sample, this clonotype turned up many times. DNA for the CDR3: TGTGCCAGCAGTAACCTATTGGGACAGTTCTTT. This gives the protein CASSNLLGQFF. The chain carries TRBV6-1 and TRBJ1-1; 7 nucleotides align to TRBD1. After removal of 5 bases from V and 14 bases from J, the junction contained 8 bases not matched to a gene. Germline CDR1 MNHNS, CDR2 SASEGT. This CDR3 spans 11 amino acids.

This sequence joins TRBV24-1 and TRBJ2-1, with 13 positions matching TRBD2. Germline V gene sequence: CDR1 KGHDR, CDR2 SFDVKD. This CDR3 is 17 amino acids long. Trimming took 4 bases from V and 7 from J; bases not matched to a gene: 9. The CDR3 DNA follows: TGTGCCACCAGTGACCATACTAGCGGGGGGGTTTGGAATGAGCAGTTCTTC. This translates into CATSDHTSGGVWNEQFF.

This clonotype was recorded many times. The genes are TRBV5-6 and TRBJ2-1, with D unclear. CDR1 is SGHDT and CDR2 is YYEEEE in the germline V gene. There are 11 residues in the CDR3. Trimming left V 5 bases short and J 11 bases short, with 11 bases between. CDR3 coding DNA: TGTGCCAGCAGTCGGACCACCCAGCAGTTCTTC. It translates to CASSRTTQQFF.

CDR3 in amino acids: CASTGSPNYGYTF. The CDR3 DNA is TGTGCCAGCACCGGATCTCCTAACTATGGCTACACCTTC. The V gene is TRBV6-1, the J gene TRBJ1-2; no clear D gene. V gave up 7 bases and J gave up 0 bases, with 9 bases separating them. The CDR3 has 13 residues. Per the germline V gene, CDR1 is MNHNS and CDR2 is SASEGT.

The chain couples TRBV3-1 to TRBJ1-3; D call uncertain. CDR1 and CDR2 (germline): LGHDT, YNNKEL (reference sequence). The V gene lost 0 bases and the J gene lost 4 bases, with 7 bases spanning the gap. The CDR3 consists of 14 residues. CDR3 in DNA: TGTGCCAGCAGCCAAGATAAGCCGGGAAACACCATATATTTT. Translated: CASSQDKPGNTIYF.

This clonotype was counted at least ten times. The chain links TRBV3-1 to TRBJ1-2, with D uncertain. V was clipped by 0 bases and J by 1 base, with 6 bases between them. CDR1 and CDR2 (germline): LGHDT, YNNKEL (reference sequence). This CDR3 comprises 14 residues. The CDR3 nucleotides read TGTGCCAGCAGCCAAGACAGTTATAACTATGGCTACACCTTC. It encodes CASSQDSYNYGYTF.

This CDR3 reads CASGLMGGLGDTQYF. In nucleotides, the CDR3 is TGTGCTAGTGGTTTGATGGGGGGCCTGGGAGATACGCAGTATTTT. V gene TRBV12-5 combines with J gene TRBJ2-3; D tentatively fits TRBD1 or TRBD2 (6 bases each). The CDR3 totals 15 residues. Trimming removed 2 bases at V and 5 bases at J, with 14 bases between. The germline gives CDR1 LGHNT, CDR2 FRNRAP.

This clonotype was picked up a small number of times. The chain is built from TRBV5-1 and TRBJ2-5; 8 bases are shared with TRBD2. V dropped 3 bases and J dropped 4; count of bases not matched to a gene: 8. In germline, CDR1 is SGHRS, CDR2 YFSETQ. This CDR3 is 15 amino acids long. DNA for the CDR3: TGCGCCAGCAGCTCTAGACTAGCGCCGAGAGAGACCCAGTACTTC. It specifies CASSSRLAPRETQYF. The complete variable domain, with remaining parts taken from reference TRBV5-1 and TRBJ2-5, reads KAGVTQTPRYLIKTRGQQVTLSCSPISGHRSVSWYQQTPGQGLQFLFEYFSETQRNKGNFPGRFSGRQFSNSRSEMNVSTLELGDSALYLCASSSRLAPRETQYFGPGTRLLVL.

The table lists this clonotype with a few counts. The genes are TRBV29-1 and TRBJ2-1, with 7 bases aligning to TRBD1. Trimming cost V 7 bases and J 7 bases; bases outside gene matches: 10. The CDR3 is 13 residues long. Looked up from germline, CDR1 is SQVTM and CDR2 is ANQGSEA. The chain's CDR3 is CSGEGTEKNEQFF. The CDR3 DNA reads as TGCAGCGGCGAGGGGACAGAAAAAAATGAGCAGTTCTTC.

This clonotype was detected many times. The chain recombines TRBV7-6 with TRBJ2-5, with TRBD1 matching over 10 bases. The V segment lost 3 bases and the J segment 3 bases; nucleotides outside the gene matches: 4. The CDR3 totals 15 residues. Germline V gives CDR1 SGHVS, CDR2 FNYEAQ. CDR3 region: CASSFRTGGEETQYF. Written as DNA, the CDR3 is TGTGCCAGCAGCTTCCGGACAGGGGGGGAAGAGACCCAGTACTTC.

This clonotype has a handful of counts. V gene TRBV5-1 combines with J gene TRBJ2-7; 9 bases agree with TRBD1. This CDR3 is 14 amino acids long. V shed 4 bases, J shed 6 bases, and the junction held 8 bases outside the gene matches. Germline V CDR1 and CDR2: SGHRS, YFSETQ. The CDR3 bases are TGCGCCAGCAGCAGCGGACAGGGGAAAGGCGAGCAGTACTTC. Translation: CASSSGQGKGEQYF.

This clonotype appeared many times. The chain is built from TRBV7-6 and TRBJ2-5; the match to TRBD2 covers 9 bases. Germline lookup yields CDR1 SGHVS and CDR2 FNYEAQ. CDR3 length equals 14 residues. V gave up 4 bases and J gave up 1 base; unmatched junction bases: 1. The CDR3 sequence: CASSWGLAQETQYF. CDR3 nucleotide sequence: TGTGCCAGCAGCTGGGGACTAGCCCAAGAGACCCAGTACTTC.

Ten or more counts support this clonotype. The chain couples TRBV27 to TRBJ1-2; D is possibly TRBD1 (5 bases). CDR1 and CDR2 (germline): MNHEY, SMNVEV (reference sequence). V gave up 6 bases and J gave up 4 bases, with 12 bases separating them. This CDR3 has 13 residues. CDR3 residues: CASRGVEIYGYTF. The CDR3 DNA is TGTGCCAGCAGAGGGGTAGAAATCTATGGCTACACCTTC.

In this sample, this clonotype turned up a few times. Here the CDR3 DNA reads TGTGCCAGCAGTGACTCCCCGGGACAGGGGCACAATGAGCAGTTCTTC. Protein product: CASSDSPGQGHNEQFF. The chain joins TRBV6-4 to TRBJ2-1; 10 bases agree with TRBD1. Germline V gene data show CDR1 as MRHNA and CDR2 as SNTAGT. Trimming at V came to 0 bases and at J to 5 bases, leaving 4 bases not matched to a gene. The CDR3 is made up of 16 amino acids.

In its sample, this clonotype was seen many times. The chain's CDR3 is CASSLGQGYSPLHF. The CDR3 coding sequence is TGTGCCAGCAGCCTGGGACAGGGTTATTCACCCCTCCACTTT. The chain couples TRBV28 to TRBJ1-6; 9 bases fit TRBD1. The CDR3 sequence is 14 residues long. V lost 6 bases and J lost 8; bases outside the gene matches: 5. Germline assignment: CDR1 MDHEN and CDR2 SYDVKM.

This clonotype was picked up a small number of times. The gene calls are TRBV7-2 and TRBJ2-6; D is uncertain. V lost 3 bases, J lost 4 bases, and 7 bases lay in between. Germline V lookup: CDR1 SGHTA, CDR2 FQGNSA. This CDR3 has 14 residues. CDR3 in DNA: TGTGCCAGCAGCTTGGGGTTAGGGGCCAACGTCCTGACTTTC. Translation: CASSLGLGANVLTF.

The CDR3 DNA reads TGTGCCAGCTCACCACAGGGCGGACGCTCTGGAAACACCATATATTTT. Protein product: CASSPQGGRSGNTIYF. This chain links TRBV18 with TRBJ1-3; no clear D. Germline assignment: CDR1 KGHSH and CDR2 LQKENI. With 1 base removed from V and 0 bases from J, the gap between germline ends came to 10 bases. The length of the CDR3 is 16 residues.

With respect to this clonotype: This may stem from a read error, because a much larger clone lies one nucleotide away. The chain combines TRBV3-1 with TRBJ2-1; tentatively, D is TRBD1 (6 bases). Trimming left V 0 bases short and J 6 bases short, with 12 bases between. This CDR3 has 15 amino acids. Germline CDR1 is LGHDT and CDR2 is YNNKEL (reference sequence). CDR3 sequence reads: CASSQDPGQRNEQFF. The CDR3 coding sequence is TGTGCCAGCAGCCAAGACCCGGGACAACGCAATGAGCAGTTCTTC.

This clonotype has a count of ten or more. The chain carries TRBV2 and TRBJ1-2; D might be TRBD1 (5 bases). Trimming cost V 1 base and J 0 bases, with 12 bases left between them. The CDR3 contains 16 residues. From germline, CDR1 is SNHLY and CDR2 FYNNEI. CDR3 bases: TGTGCCAGCAGTGAAGGGGCAGGGCAAGCTAACTATGGCTACACCTTC. Translating gives CASSEGAGQANYGYTF.

The rearrangement links TRBV12-3 or TRBV12-4 to TRBJ2-2; D may be TRBD2 (6 bases). The germline V and J ends were trimmed by 2 bases and 4 bases, with 26 bases remaining between them. The CDR3 is made up of 20 amino acids. CDR3 residues: CASSLSFVWLEGVSTGELFF. CDR3 nucleotides: TGTGCCAGCAGTTTATCATTTGTTTGGTTGGAGGGAGTTTCCACCGGGGAGCTGTTTTTT.

The gene calls are TRBV2 and TRBJ2-7, with 10 bases aligning to TRBD2. Germline CDR1 reads SNHLY; CDR2 reads FYNNEI. Trimming took 5 bases from V and 8 from J; bases not matched to a gene: 18. The CDR3 covers 17 residues. CDR3 amino acids: CASSYSPLAGGGSKQYF. As DNA, the CDR3 is TGTGCCAGCAGTTACTCACCCTTAGCGGGGGGCGGCTCAAAGCAGTACTTC.

This clonotype was seen only a few times. V usage is TRBV24-1 and J usage is TRBJ2-3; D possibly corresponds to TRBD2 (6 bases). Trimming left V 7 bases short and J 3 bases short, with 13 bases between. Germline CDR1 is KGHDR and CDR2 is SFDVKD. The CDR3 is 14 amino acids. The CDR3 sequence is CATSQVGGTDTQYF. In nucleotides, the CDR3 is TGTGCCACCAGCCAGGTCGGGGGAACAGATACGCAGTATTTT.

This clonotype appeared a few times. The chain recombines TRBV10-1 with TRBJ2-3, with D possibly matching TRBD1 (5 bases). This CDR3 spans 13 amino acids. Germline V gene lookup returns CDR1 WNHNN and CDR2 SYGVQD (reference sequence). V lost 6 bases and J lost 2, with 9 bases in between. CDR3 in amino acids: CASSRQFTDTQYF. In nucleotides, the CDR3 is TGCGCCAGCAGCAGACAGTTCACAGATACGCAGTATTTT.